A single sample is the source of the 27 T cell receptor beta chains below, sequenced in a study of cytomegalovirus exposure and HLA in healthy donors. Primers: 60 Vbeta forward and 13 Jbeta reverse. Measured with immunoSEQ multiplex PCR; TCRdb has only the in-frame clones, and not every one. The sample lists tens of thousands of clones, roughly 74% occurring once. The sequenced material came from PBMCs. These receptors were taken from a woman aged 50 to 60 in good health and CMV-seropositive.

This clone was seen a handful of times. The gene calls are TRBV6-5 and TRBJ2-1, with 14 nucleotides matching TRBD2. The germline gives CDR1 MNHEY, CDR2 SVGAGI. Trimming cost V 0 bases and J 10 bases; bases outside gene matches: 5. The CDR3 runs 16 residues. The CDR3 coding sequence is TGTGCCAGCAGTTACTCCGGGACTAGCGGGAGTAGGGAGCAGTTCTTC. Protein: CASSYSGTSGSREQFF.

This clone is medium-sized. The V and J genes are TRBV5-1 and TRBJ2-2; 7 positions agree with TRBD1. Germline V lookup: CDR1 SGHRS, CDR2 YFSETQ. This CDR3 contains 13 residues. V gave up 4 bases and J gave up 4 bases; unmatched junction bases: 1. For the CDR3, the DNA is TGCGCCAGCAGCGCAGGGGGCACCGGGGAGCTGTTTTTT. As protein: CASSAGGTGELFF.

V and J are TRBV15 and TRBJ2-3; D unresolved. The CDR3 length is 15 residues. Germline lookup yields CDR1 LNHNV and CDR2 YYDKDF (reference sequence). The ends were cut back, 1 base at V and 0 bases at J, with 8 bases in the middle. CDR3 DNA: TGTGCCACCAGCAGAGGTGGCCCTAGCACAGATACGCAGTATTTT. As protein: CATSRGGPSTDTQYF.

The CDR3 sequence: CASSLEGQGASGYTF. CDR3 nucleotide sequence: TGTGCCAGCAGCCTTGAGGGACAGGGGGCAAGTGGCTACACCTTC. The chain uses TRBV9 and TRBJ1-2, with 12 bases identical to TRBD1. Per germline, CDR1 SGDLS and CDR2 YYNGEE. CDR3 length: 15 residues. After removal of 4 bases from V and 7 bases from J, the junction contained 8 bases not matched to a gene.

The rearrangement joins TRBV29-1 to TRBJ2-7; 7 positions agree with TRBD1. V was pared by 3 bases and J by 4 bases, with 3 bases of the junction left unmatched. Germline V gene data show CDR1 as SQVTM and CDR2 as ANQGSEA. The CDR3 loop spans 12 amino acids. The CDR3: CSVEGQNYEQYF. CDR3 DNA: TGCAGCGTTGAGGGACAGAATTACGAGCAGTACTTC.

The chain carries TRBV5-4 and TRBJ2-5; 7 bases are a match to TRBD2. This CDR3 region has 15 residues. CDR1 is SGHNT and CDR2 is YYREEE in the germline V gene (reference sequence). The trim removed 5 bases at V and 3 bases at J, leaving 10 bases unmatched. The CDR3 DNA reads TGTGCCAGCAGATCGACCCGGGACTATAAAGAGACCCAGTACTTC. The encoded protein is CASRSTRDYKETQYF.

The chain combines TRBV7-9 with TRBJ2-7; TRBD1 matches 11 bases. CDR1 SEHNR and CDR2 FQNEAQ come from the germline V gene (reference sequence). V lost 5 bases to trimming and J lost 6 bases; unmatched junction nucleotides: 6. The CDR3 loop spans 14 amino acids. CDR3 DNA: TGTGCCAGCAGCCCCGGGACAGGGGGACTCGAGCAGTACTTC. Protein product: CASSPGTGGLEQYF.

This clone was found once. This chain joins TRBV2 and TRBJ2-7; D gene uncertain. This CDR3 contains 12 residues. Trimming shortened V by 0 bases and J by 8 bases, and 8 bases separated the two germline ends. Germline V CDR1 and CDR2: SNHLY, FYNNEI. This CDR3 reads CASSEAWSKQYF. CDR3 in DNA: TGTGCCAGCAGTGAAGCTTGGAGTAAGCAGTACTTC.

The rearrangement links TRBV10-3 to TRBJ2-1; TRBD2 matches at 12 bases. Germline V gives CDR1 ENHRY, CDR2 SYGVKD. Trimming removed 8 bases from V and 7 bases from J; junction bases left unmatched: 3. This CDR3 contains 13 residues. The CDR3 loop reads CAIGLAGFNEQFF. The DNA of the CDR3 is TGTGCCATCGGACTAGCGGGATTTAATGAGCAGTTCTTC.

The rearrangement uses TRBV9 and TRBJ2-3; 9 positions agree with TRBD1. V gave up 3 bases and J gave up 2 bases; unmatched junction bases: 4. Germline V gene data show CDR1 as SGDLS and CDR2 as YYNGEE. The CDR3 loop spans 15 amino acids. Here the CDR3 reads CASSAGQGFTDTQYF. The CDR3 nucleotides are TGTGCCAGCAGCGCGGGACAGGGTTTCACAGATACGCAGTATTTT.

The rearrangement links TRBV10-2 to TRBJ1-5; a possible D gene is TRBD1 (5 bases). The CDR3 length is 17 residues. The V end lost 0 bases, the J end lost 3 bases, and 15 bases lay between the germline ends. Germline CDR1 and CDR2: WSHSY and SAAADI. For the CDR3, the DNA is TGCGCCAGCAGTGAGTCGATGGGACTCAGGTACAATCAGCCCCAGCATTTT. Translation: CASSESMGLRYNQPQHF.

The rearrangement links TRBV11-3 to TRBJ1-1, with 9 nucleotides matching TRBD1. CDR3 size: 13 residues. Trimming removed 5 bases from V and 11 bases from J; junction bases left unmatched: 9. Germline CDR1 is SGHNT and CDR2 is YENEEA. The CDR3 loop reads CASSPRTGVWAFF. The DNA for the CDR3 is TGTGCCAGCAGCCCCCGGACAGGGGTTTGGGCTTTCTTT.

The gene calls are TRBV11-2 and TRBJ2-3; D possibly corresponds to TRBD2 (5 bases). There are 14 residues in the CDR3. CDR1 and CDR2 from the germline V gene are SGHAT and FQNNGV. The V end was cut by 0 bases, the J end by 7 bases, with 11 bases between. The CDR3, as DNA: TGTGCCAGCAGCTTAGATAGGCTAGCTCATACGCAGTATTTT. Residues: CASSLDRLAHTQYF.

The chain uses TRBV5-6 and TRBJ1-5, with TRBD1 matching 11 bases. Per germline, CDR1 SGHDT and CDR2 YYEEEE. The CDR3 runs 17 residues. Trimming took 2 bases from V and 2 from J; bases not matched to a gene: 6. Written as DNA, the CDR3 is TGTGCCAGCAGCTTAGGGACAGGGGGTTCGGGCAATCAGCCCCAGCATTTT. Translating gives CASSLGTGGSGNQPQHF.

The chain is built from TRBV28 and TRBJ2-7; tentative D call: TRBD1 (6 bases). Trimming took 7 bases from V and 5 from J, leaving 15 bases between them. The CDR3 runs to 13 residues. Germline V CDR1 and CDR2: MDHEN, SYDVKM. The chain's CDR3 is CASNWVGAHEQYF. CDR3 bases: TGTGCCAGCAACTGGGTGGGGGCTCACGAGCAGTACTTC.

The genes are TRBV29-1 and TRBJ2-6, with D perhaps TRBD1 (7 bases). CDR1 is SQVTM and CDR2 is ANQGSEA in the germline V gene. Trimming took off 2 bases at V and 1 base at J, with 21 bases between the two ends. The CDR3 spans 19 residues. CDR3 region: CSVEWRVTGTDSGANVLTF. Here the CDR3 DNA reads TGCAGCGTTGAATGGAGGGTGACAGGGACCGATTCTGGGGCCAACGTCCTGACTTTC.

The J gene is TRBJ2-2, the V gene TRBV6-5; TRBD1 is a possible D gene (6 bases). The length of the CDR3 is 14 residues. Germline V gene sequence: CDR1 MNHEY, CDR2 SVGAGI. The ends were cut back, 4 bases at V and 5 bases at J, with 11 bases in the middle. CDR3: CASSFKGGTGELFF. CDR3 bases: TGTGCCAGCAGTTTTAAAGGGGGAACCGGGGAGCTGTTTTTT.

V is TRBV25-1 and J is TRBJ1-2, with unresolved D. This CDR3 is built from 12 residues. Germline CDR1 and CDR2: MGHDK and SYGVNS. The V end lost 6 bases, the J end lost 2 bases, and 7 bases lay between the germline ends. As DNA, the CDR3 is TGTGCCAGCAGGGGAGGAAACTATGGCTACACCTTC. The encoded protein is CASRGGNYGYTF.

This clone was counted once. The chain joins TRBV5-1 to TRBJ1-2, with 12 bases that match TRBD1. V shed 4 bases and J 7 bases; nucleotides not matched to a gene: 8. The length of the CDR3 is 15 residues. CDR1 SGHRS and CDR2 YFSETQ come from the germline V gene. CDR3 protein: CASSPGTGGKGGYTF. CDR3 in DNA: TGCGCCAGCAGCCCTGGGACAGGGGGCAAGGGTGGCTACACCTTC.

The rearrangement links TRBV18 to TRBJ2-2, with 8 nucleotides matching TRBD2. Trimming took 3 bases from V and 3 from J; bases not matched to a gene: 6. The CDR3 totals 16 residues. The V gene's germline CDR1 is KGHSH and CDR2 LQKENI. The DNA for the CDR3 is TGTGCCAGCTCACCTGTAGCGGGGTCGGACACCGGGGAGCTGTTTTTT. It is translated as CASSPVAGSDTGELFF. The full variable domain, with the rest looked up from reference TRBV18 and TRBJ2-2, is NAGVMQNPRHLVRRRGQEARLRCSPMKGHSHVYWYRQLPEEGLKFMVYLQKENIIDESGMPKERFSAEFPKEGPSILRIQQVVRGDSAAYFCASSPVAGSDTGELFFGEGSRLTVL.

This chain connects TRBV6-1 to TRBJ2-7, with 10 bases identical to TRBD2. The V gene end was trimmed by 1 base and the J gene end by 1 base; junction bases not matched to a gene: 1. Germline CDR1 reads MNHNS; CDR2 reads SASEGT. This CDR3 has 15 residues. The DNA of the CDR3 is TGTGCCAGCAGTGAAGAACTAGCGGGATCCTACGAGCAGTACTTC. Its translation is CASSEELAGSYEQYF.

The rearrangement uses TRBV18 and TRBJ2-2, with D possibly TRBD1 on 5 matching bases. Trimming cost V 3 bases and J 5 bases, with 16 bases left between them. Germline CDR1 KGHSH, CDR2 LQKENI. This CDR3 is built from 16 residues. CDR3 in DNA: TGTGCCAGCTCACCCGCCTGGACACGGCCAACCGGGGAGCTGTTTTTT. Its protein product is CASSPAWTRPTGELFF.

This clone showed up just once. The chain joins TRBV9 to TRBJ1-2, with a possible D match to TRBD1 (5 bases). The CDR3 extends over 14 amino acids. CDR1 SGDLS and CDR2 YYNGEE come from the germline V gene. V was clipped by 0 bases and J by 7 bases, with 13 bases between them. CDR3 loop: CASSVDRPGAGYTF. The CDR3 DNA follows: TGTGCCAGCAGCGTAGACAGGCCCGGCGCTGGCTACACCTTC. The whole variable domain, filled in from reference TRBV9 and TRBJ1-2, reads DSGVTQTPKHLITATGQRVTLRCSPRSGDLSVYWYQQSLDQGLQFLIQYYNGEERAKGNILERFSAQQFPDLHSELNLSSLELGDSALYFCASSVDRPGAGYTFGSGTRLTVV.

CDR3 region: CASSWAGMPGELFF. The CDR3 DNA sequence: TGCGCCAGCAGCTGGGCCGGGATGCCCGGGGAGCTGTTTTTT. J is TRBJ2-2 and V is TRBV5-1, with D possibly matching TRBD2 (5 bases). V shed 3 bases and J shed 6 bases, with 12 bases lying between them. Germline CDR1 SGHRS, CDR2 YFSETQ. The CDR3 loop spans 14 amino acids.

V usage is TRBV30 and J usage is TRBJ1-2, with 7 bases that match TRBD1. Germline loops: CDR1 GTSNPN, CDR2 SVGIG (reference sequence). Trimming removed 3 bases from V and 4 bases from J; junction bases left unmatched: 8. CDR3 length: 14 amino acids. CDR3 nucleotide sequence: TGTGCCTGGAGGGTTACAGGGGTTAGCTATGGCTACACCTTC. This codes for CAWRVTGVSYGYTF.

The V gene is TRBV28, the J gene TRBJ2-5; 8 bases fit TRBD2. From germline, CDR1 is MDHEN and CDR2 SYDVKM. The length of the CDR3 is 15 residues. V was pared by 4 bases and J by 2 bases, with 6 bases of the junction left unmatched. CDR3: CASSSPRGGQETQYF. CDR3 DNA: TGTGCCAGCAGTTCGCCCCGGGGGGGTCAAGAGACCCAGTACTTC.

This clone appeared a single time. The V gene is TRBV10-3, the J gene TRBJ1-1; TRBD1 matches 8 bases. Losses at the gene ends were 4 bases for V and 7 bases for J; bases not matched to a gene: 5. CDR1 and CDR2 (germline): ENHRY, SYGVKD. CDR3 size: 13 residues. The chain's CDR3 is CAISAQGAGEAFF. In DNA, the CDR3 is TGTGCCATCAGTGCTCAGGGGGCCGGTGAAGCTTTCTTT.